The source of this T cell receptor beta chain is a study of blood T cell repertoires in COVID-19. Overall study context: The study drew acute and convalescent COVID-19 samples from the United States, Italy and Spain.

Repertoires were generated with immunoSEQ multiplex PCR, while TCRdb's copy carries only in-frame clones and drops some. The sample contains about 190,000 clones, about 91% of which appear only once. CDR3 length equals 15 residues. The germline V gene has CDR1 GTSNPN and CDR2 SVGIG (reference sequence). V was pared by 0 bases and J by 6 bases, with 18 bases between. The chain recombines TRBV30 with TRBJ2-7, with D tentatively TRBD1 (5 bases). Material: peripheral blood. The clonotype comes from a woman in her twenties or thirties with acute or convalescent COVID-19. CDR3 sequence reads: CAWSVVRESYGEQYF. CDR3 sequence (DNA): TGTGCCTGGAGTGTGGTCAGGGAAAGCTACGGCGAGCAGTACTTC.